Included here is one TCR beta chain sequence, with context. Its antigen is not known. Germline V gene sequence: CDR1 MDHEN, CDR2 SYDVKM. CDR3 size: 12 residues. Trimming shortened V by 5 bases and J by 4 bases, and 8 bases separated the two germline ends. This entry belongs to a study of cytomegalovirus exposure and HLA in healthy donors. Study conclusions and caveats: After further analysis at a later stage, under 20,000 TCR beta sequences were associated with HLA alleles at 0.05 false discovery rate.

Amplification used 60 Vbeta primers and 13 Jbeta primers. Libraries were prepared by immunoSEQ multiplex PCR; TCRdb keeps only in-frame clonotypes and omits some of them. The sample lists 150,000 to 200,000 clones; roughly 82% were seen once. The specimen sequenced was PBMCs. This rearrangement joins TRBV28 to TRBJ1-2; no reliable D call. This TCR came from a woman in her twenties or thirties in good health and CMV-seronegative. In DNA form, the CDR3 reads TGTGCCAGCAGTGCCGGTCCCTATGGCTACACCTTC. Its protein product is CASSAGPYGYTF.